A selection of T cell receptor beta chains follows, all from one sample in a study of blood T cell repertoires in COVID-19. Method: immunoSEQ multiplex PCR; TCRdb's copy keeps in-frame clones and lacks some. The table includes roughly 230,000 clones, roughly 88% detected once. The sequenced material came from peripheral blood. Receptors originate from a man aged 40-50 years with acute or convalescent COVID-19. CDR3s include the opening cysteine and the closing phenylalanine or tryptophan. Some rows mark clone size as missing; the rest say once, few, many or name a class of expanded clone.

j_call clone_size v_call cdr3_length cdr3_aa
TRBJ1-4 - TRBV5-4 15 CASRSGGARNEKLFF
TRBJ1-1 - TRBV20-1 17 CSASARRTGGLGTEAFF
TRBJ2-7 - TRBV5-4 14 CASSVRQGVGEQYF
TRBJ1-3 once TRBV11-2 18 CASSLVGAGPVIGNTIYF
TRBJ2-1 - TRBV3-1/TRBV3-2 14 CASRPSGSMDEQFF
TRBJ1-2 - TRBV5-6 15 CASSRRGGSSYGYTF
TRBJ1-4 - TRBV4-2 15 CASSAHLATNEKLFF
TRBJ2-7 - TRBV3-1/TRBV3-2 13 CASSLREGNEQYF
TRBJ2-5 - TRBV29-1 13 CSGMDAGGETQYF
TRBJ1-5 - TRBV30 13 CAWSVAARGPQHF
TRBJ1-5 once TRBV18 15 CASSPQGYSNQPQHF
TRBJ1-1 - TRBV25-1 16 CASSIYRGEGNTEAFF
TRBJ2-5 - TRBV12-3/TRBV12-4 13 CASSYRGRETQYF
TRBJ1-1 - TRBV7-2 15 CASSLPWDKSTEAFF
TRBJ2-7 - TRBV2 14 CASSEEQGPHEQYF
TRBJ1-6 - TRBV7-8 16 CASSLDRGLGNSPLHF
TRBJ2-3 - TRBV18 15 CASSPVAASTDTQYF
TRBJ2-7 - TRBV19 14 CASSITDDGGEQYF
TRBJ1-5 - TRBV3-1/TRBV3-2 13 CASSQNRDQPQHF
TRBJ2-3 - TRBV7-8 15 CASSLEGRSTDTQYF
TRBJ2-3 - TRBV10-3 11 CAISDSDTQYF
TRBJ2-2 - TRBV18 11 CASSRAGELFF
TRBJ2-1 - TRBV5-8 18 CASSPGTGRDLSYNEQFF
TRBJ2-7 - TRBV2 13 CASRGVSPYEQYF
TRBJ2-5 - TRBV20-1 15 CSASFPGQGQETQYF
TRBJ1-1 - TRBV7-2 15 CASSLVSGKNTEAFF
TRBJ1-5 medium-sized TRBV19 15 CASTQSGEINQPQHF
TRBJ2-7 - TRBV27 14 CASRQVSRGYEQYF
TRBJ2-1 - TRBV3-1/TRBV3-2 15 CASHFGGIYNNEQFF
TRBJ2-2 - TRBV2 16 CASSLTSGRNTGELFF
TRBJ1-1 - TRBV19 15 CASQNLGQGVTEAFF
TRBJ1-3 - TRBV7-8 16 CASSLMRDSSGNTIYF
TRBJ2-1 - TRBV7-8 19 CASRRSRAPDFGGYNEQFF
TRBJ2-4 - TRBV5-1 15 CASSSRTGQENIQYF
TRBJ1-4 - TRBV19 14 CASTPDRAPEKLFF
TRBJ2-7 - TRBV27 16 CASSLYTGGPQYEQYF
TRBJ1-4 - TRBV5-5 15 CASSALQGHNEKLFF
TRBJ1-5 - TRBV19 15 CASSQDRGAGQPQHF
TRBJ2-1 - TRBV7-8 13 CASSVSGRGEQFF
TRBJ2-1 - TRBV1 12 CTSSRTSGTLFF
TRBJ2-1 - TRBV7-3 17 CASSLGNSGSSYNEQFF
TRBJ1-2 once TRBV4-1 15 CASSSEGGGGYGYTF
TRBJ2-3 - TRBV6-6 17 CASSRYGLAGGGDTQYF
TRBJ2-7 - TRBV5-1 14 CASSVDRVPDEQYF
TRBJ2-1 - TRBV12-5 15 CASGYSGGLNNEQFF
TRBJ1-2 - TRBV19 12 CASRLGGDGYTF
TRBJ1-2 - TRBV5-4 14 CASSLAGGDYGYTF
TRBJ2-3 - TRBV10-1 16 CASSPRLAGCADTQYF
TRBJ2-3 - TRBV29-1 19 CSVETPGLAGGPPPDTQYF
TRBJ1-5 - TRBV15 20 CATSGGYSTQTSHSNQPQHF
TRBJ2-5 - TRBV6-5 14 CASSLDRGFETQYF
TRBJ2-7 - TRBV5-5 15 CASSLGPTGPYEQYF
TRBJ1-2 - TRBV29-1 12 CSVDTGNYGYTF
TRBJ2-3 - TRBV27 15 CASKDGGFSTDTQYF
TRBJ2-1 few TRBV11-3 16 CASSLGGGRALNEQFF
TRBJ1-1 - TRBV11-2 14 CASSGREADAEAFF
TRBJ1-2 - TRBV10-3 14 CAISDPDRVYGYTF
TRBJ2-2 - TRBV5-1 15 CASSAGTSFRRELFF
TRBJ1-2 - TRBV30 14 CAWSPGQGLRGYTF